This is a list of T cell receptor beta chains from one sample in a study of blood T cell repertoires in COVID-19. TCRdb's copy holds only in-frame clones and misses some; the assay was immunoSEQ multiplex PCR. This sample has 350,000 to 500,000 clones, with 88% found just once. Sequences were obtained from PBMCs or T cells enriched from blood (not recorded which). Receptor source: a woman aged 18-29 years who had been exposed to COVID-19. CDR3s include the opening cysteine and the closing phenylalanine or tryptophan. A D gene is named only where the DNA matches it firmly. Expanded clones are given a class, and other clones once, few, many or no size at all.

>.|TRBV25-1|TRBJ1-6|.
CASNRSNSPLHF
TGTGCCAGCAACAGGAGTAATTCACCCCTCCACTTT
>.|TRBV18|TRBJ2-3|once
CASSPPTLGADTQYF
TGTGCCAGCTCACCACCTACACTAGGAGCAGATACGCAGTATTTT
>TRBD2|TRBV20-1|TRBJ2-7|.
CSASRTSESYEQYF
TGCAGTGCTAGTAGGACTAGCGAGTCCTACGAGCAGTACTTC
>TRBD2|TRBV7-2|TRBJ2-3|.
CASSSGGGRPLSTDTQYF
TGTGCCAGCAGCTCCGGGGGGGGGCGCCCTCTCAGCACAGATACGCAGTATTTT
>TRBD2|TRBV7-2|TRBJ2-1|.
CASSSGLAGVREFF
TGTGCCAGCAGCTCGGGACTAGCGGGAGTGAGAGAGTTCTTC
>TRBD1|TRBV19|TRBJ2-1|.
CASSPDGTAYNEQFF
TGTGCCAGTAGTCCCGACGGGACAGCCTACAATGAGCAGTTCTTC
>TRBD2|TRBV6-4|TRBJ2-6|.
CASSAGLAGPSGANVLTF
TGTGCCAGCAGTGCGGGACTAGCGGGCCCCTCTGGGGCCAACGTCCTGACTTTC
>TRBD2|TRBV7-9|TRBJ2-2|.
CASGSLAGRANTGELFF
TGTGCCAGCGGTTCTCTAGCCGGGAGGGCCAACACCGGGGAGCTGTTTTTT
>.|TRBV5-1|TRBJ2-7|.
CASSLGGPQSEQYF
TGCGCCAGCAGCTTGGGGGGGCCCCAGTCGGAGCAGTACTTC
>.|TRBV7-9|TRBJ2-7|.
CASTPTGTYEQYF
TGTGCCAGTACTCCTACAGGGACCTACGAGCAGTACTTC
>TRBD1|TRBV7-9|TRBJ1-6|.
CASRGQGNSPLHF
TGTGCCAGCAGAGGACAGGGAAATTCACCCCTCCACTTT
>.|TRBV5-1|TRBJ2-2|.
CASSSNRDTGELFF
TGCGCCAGCAGCTCTAACAGGGACACCGGGGAGCTGTTTTTT
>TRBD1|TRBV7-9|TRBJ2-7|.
CASIKTGASYEQYF
TGTGCCAGCATCAAGACAGGGGCCTCCTACGAGCAGTACTTC
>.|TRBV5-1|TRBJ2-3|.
CASSLEGRGTDTQYF
TGCGCCAGCAGCTTGGAGGGCAGGGGCACAGATACGCAGTATTTT
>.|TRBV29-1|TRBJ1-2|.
CSGTDSFYGYTF
TGCAGCGGCACGGACAGCTTCTATGGCTACACCTTC
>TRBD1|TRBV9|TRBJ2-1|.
CASSARQGWNEQFF
TGTGCCAGCAGCGCCAGACAGGGGTGGAATGAGCAGTTCTTC
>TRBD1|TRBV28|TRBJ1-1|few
CASRGQGATEAFF
TGTGCCAGCAGGGGACAGGGGGCTACTGAAGCTTTCTTT
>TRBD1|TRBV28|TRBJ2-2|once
CASSFYQQGVLATGELFF
TGTGCCAGCAGTTTCTACCAACAGGGGGTTTTAGCCACCGGGGAGCTGTTTTTT
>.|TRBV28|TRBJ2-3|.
CASRWPGGTTDTQYF
TGTGCCAGCAGGTGGCCGGGGGGCACCACAGATACGCAGTATTTT
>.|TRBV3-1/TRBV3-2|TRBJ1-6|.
CASSPQGSSYNSPLHF
TGTGCCAGCAGCCCTCAGGGGAGCTCCTATAATTCACCCCTCCACTTT
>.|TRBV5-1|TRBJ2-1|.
CASRPGWGTYNEQFF
TGCGCCAGCAGGCCAGGATGGGGCACGTACAATGAGCAGTTCTTC
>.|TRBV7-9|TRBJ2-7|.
CASSSDKIEQYF
TGTGCCAGCAGCTCCGACAAAATCGAGCAGTACTTC
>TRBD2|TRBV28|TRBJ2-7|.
CASSFYRLAGKESSYEQYF
TGTGCCAGCAGTTTCTATAGACTAGCGGGAAAGGAATCCTCCTACGAGCAGTACTTC
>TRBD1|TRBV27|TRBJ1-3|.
CASSLSTGSAGNTIYF
TGTGCCAGCAGTTTATCGACAGGGTCGGCTGGAAACACCATATATTTT
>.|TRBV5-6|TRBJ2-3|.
CASRRGVDTQYF
TGTGCCAGCAGGCGCGGAGTGGATACGCAGTATTTT
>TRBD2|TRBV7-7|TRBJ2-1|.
CASSLVAGGSNEQFF
TGTGCTAGCAGCTTAGTCGCGGGGGGAAGCAATGAGCAGTTCTTC
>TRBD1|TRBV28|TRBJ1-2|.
CASSLSPGTGKGYTF
TGTGCCAGCAGTCTTTCACCCGGGACAGGGAAAGGCTACACCTTC
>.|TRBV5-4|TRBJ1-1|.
CATLSSMNTEAFF
TGTGCCACCCTATCTAGTATGAACACTGAAGCTTTCTTT
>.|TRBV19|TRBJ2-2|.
CASGKGAPGGELFF
TGTGCCAGTGGAAAGGGAGCGCCCGGCGGGGAGCTGTTTTTT
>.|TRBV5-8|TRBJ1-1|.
CASSLDQGRAEAFF
TGTGCCAGCAGCTTGGACCAGGGTCGCGCTGAAGCTTTCTTT
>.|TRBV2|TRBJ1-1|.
CASSGEGFTEAFF
TGTGCCAGCAGTGGGGAGGGGTTCACTGAAGCTTTCTTT
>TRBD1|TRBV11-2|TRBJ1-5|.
CASSLGPSTGNNQPQHF
TGTGCCAGCAGCTTGGGCCCCTCGACAGGGAACAATCAGCCCCAGCATTTT
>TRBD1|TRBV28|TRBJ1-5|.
CASKGQGSQPQHF
TGTGCCAGCAAGGGACAGGGATCACAGCCCCAGCATTTT
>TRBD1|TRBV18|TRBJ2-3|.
CASSPPGQGTDTQYF
TGTGCCAGCTCACCACCCGGACAGGGCACAGATACGCAGTATTTT
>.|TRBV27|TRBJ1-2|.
CASRPTPNYGYTF
TGTGCCAGCAGACCAACACCTAACTATGGCTACACCTTC
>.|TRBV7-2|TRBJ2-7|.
CASSSAGLLLGGHEQYF
TGTGCCAGCAGCTCCGCGGGACTCCTTCTTGGGGGACACGAGCAGTACTTC
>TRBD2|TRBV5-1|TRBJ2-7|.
CASSIAGTSGRRKYF
TGCGCCAGCAGCATCGCCGGGACTAGCGGGAGGAGAAAGTACTTC
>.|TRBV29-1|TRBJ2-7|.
CSATPPDTDEQYF
TGCAGCGCCACGCCACCGGACACGGACGAGCAGTACTTC
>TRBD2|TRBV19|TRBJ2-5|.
CASSMPSGRGDQETQYF
TGTGCCAGTAGTATGCCTAGCGGGAGGGGGGACCAAGAGACCCAGTACTTC
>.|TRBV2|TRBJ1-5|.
CASSEQQGLQPQHF
TGTGCCAGCAGTGAACAGCAGGGTCTTCAGCCCCAGCATTTT
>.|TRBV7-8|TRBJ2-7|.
CASSLQGYEQYF
TGTGCCAGCAGCTTACAGGGTTACGAGCAGTACTTC
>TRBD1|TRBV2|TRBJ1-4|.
CASSSDRVREKLFF
TGTGCCAGCAGTTCTGACAGGGTGCGAGAAAAACTGTTTTTT
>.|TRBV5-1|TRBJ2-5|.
CASSLGGSATIETQYF
TGCGCCAGCAGCTTGGGTGGGTCAGCGACCATCGAGACCCAGTACTTC
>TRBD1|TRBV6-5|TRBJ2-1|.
CASSKTGGFSFEQFF
TGTGCCAGCAGTAAAACAGGGGGTTTCAGTTTTGAGCAGTTCTTC
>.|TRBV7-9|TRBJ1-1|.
CASSLDSIEAFF
TGTGCCAGCAGCTTAGACAGCATAGAAGCTTTCTTT
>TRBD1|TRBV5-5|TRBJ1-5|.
CASSLGWTGGNQPQHF
TGTGCCAGCAGCTTGGGGTGGACAGGGGGCAATCAGCCCCAGCATTTT
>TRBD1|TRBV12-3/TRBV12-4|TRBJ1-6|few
CATQGAGNSPLHF
TGTGCCACCCAGGGGGCAGGTAATTCACCCCTCCACTTT
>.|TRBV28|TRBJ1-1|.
CASSHLSEAGKAFF
TGTGCCAGCAGCCATTTAAGCGAAGCAGGGAAAGCTTTCTTT
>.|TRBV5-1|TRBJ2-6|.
CASSLTTGPGANVLTF
TGCGCCAGCAGCCTGACGACAGGACCTGGGGCCAACGTCCTGACTTTC
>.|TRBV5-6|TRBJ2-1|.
CASSLWQYNEQFF
TGTGCCAGCAGCTTGTGGCAGTACAATGAGCAGTTCTTC
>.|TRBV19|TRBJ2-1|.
CASSNSSGSSYNEQFF
TGTGCCAGTAGTAACTCCTCCGGGAGCTCCTACAATGAGCAGTTCTTC
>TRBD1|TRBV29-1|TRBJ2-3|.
CSQGQGVSTDTQYF
TGCAGCCAGGGACAGGGGGTTTCCACAGATACGCAGTATTTT
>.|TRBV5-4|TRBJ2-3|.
CASSSTSTDTQYF
TGTGCCAGCAGCTCGACTAGCACAGATACGCAGTATTTT
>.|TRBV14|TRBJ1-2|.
CASSRAGVAGGDYGYTF
TGTGCCAGCAGCCGGGCGGGTGTCGCAGGTGGGGACTATGGCTACACCTTC
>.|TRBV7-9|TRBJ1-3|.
CASSLGGGSGNTIYF
TGTGCCAGCAGCTTAGGCGGGGGCTCTGGAAACACCATATATTTT
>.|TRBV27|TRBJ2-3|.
CASSPKPRSTDTQYF
TGTGCCAGCAGTCCGAAACCGAGGAGCACAGATACGCAGTATTTT
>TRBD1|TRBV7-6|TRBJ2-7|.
CASSLITGTGREQYF
TGTGCCAGCAGTTTAATTACCGGGACAGGGAGGGAGCAGTACTTC
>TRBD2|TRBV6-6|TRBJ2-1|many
CASSPGAGDYNEQFF
TGTGCCAGCAGTCCGGGAGCGGGGGATTACAATGAGCAGTTCTTC
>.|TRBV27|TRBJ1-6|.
CASSFASSYNSPLHF
TGTGCCAGCAGTTTTGCGAGCTCCTATAATTCACCCCTCCACTTT
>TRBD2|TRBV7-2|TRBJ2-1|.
CASSLDRTSGGASYNEQFF
TGTGCCAGCAGCCTAGACCGGACTAGCGGGGGGGCCTCCTACAATGAGCAGTTCTTC